The 6 T cell receptor beta chains presented below share a single source sample, sequenced in a study of blood T cell repertoires in COVID-19. Using immunoSEQ multiplex PCR, the repertoire was profiled, and TCRdb retains in-frame clones only, with some absent. This table holds under 250,000 clones, more than 65% found once. Sequenced material: peripheral blood. The origin of the receptors is a woman in her 30s who had recovered from COVID-19.

This chain uses TRBV29-1 with TRBJ1-6, with no clear D. V lost 1 base and J lost 8, with 6 bases in between. Germline assignment: CDR1 SQVTM and CDR2 ANQGSEA. This CDR3 spans 12 amino acids. The CDR3 reads CSVEAPDSPLHF. CDR3 in DNA: TGCAGCGTTGAAGCCCCAGATTCACCCCTCCACTTT.

CDR3 nucleotide sequence: TGTGCCTGGAGGACAGTTGTCTCTGGAAACACCATATATTTT. Its protein product is CAWRTVVSGNTIYF. The V call is TRBV30, the J call TRBJ1-3; TRBD1 might be the D (5 bases). From germline, CDR1 is GTSNPN and CDR2 SVGIG (reference sequence). Trimming took 3 bases from V and 0 from J, leaving 9 bases between them. This CDR3 has 14 residues. Together with reference TRBV30 and TRBJ1-3, the CDR3 gives the full variable domain: SQTIHQWPATLVQPVGSPLSLECTVEGTSNPNLYWYRQAAGRGLQLLFYSVGIGQISSEVPQNLSASRPQDRQFILSSKKLLLSDSGFYLCAWRTVVSGNTIYFGEGSWLTVV.

The genes are TRBV19 and TRBJ1-1; perhaps TRBD1 as D (5 bases). Between the trimmed V and J ends, which lost 7 bases and 6 bases, there was a span of 15 bases. CDR3 length equals 13 residues. Germline V gene lookup returns CDR1 LNHDA and CDR2 SQIVND (reference sequence). For the CDR3, the DNA is TGTGCCAGTATGGACGGGGGGATGGCTGAAGCTTTCTTT. This codes for CASMDGGMAEAFF.

The rearrangement joins TRBV9 to TRBJ1-1; 7 bases map to TRBD1. J was trimmed by 7 bases and V by 3 bases; bases with no gene match: 3. Germline lookup yields CDR1 SGDLS and CDR2 YYNGEE. The length of the CDR3 is 12 residues. In DNA form, the CDR3 reads TGTGCCAGCAGCGGCCGGGACAGTGAAGCTTTCTTT. It specifies CASSGRDSEAFF.

This chain uses TRBV6-8 with TRBJ1-6; D gene uncertain. The CDR3 consists of 13 residues. Looked up from germline, CDR1 is MNHGY and CDR2 is SAAAGT. The ends were cut back, 4 bases at V and 12 bases at J, with 13 bases in the middle. Here the CDR3 reads CASSWFTDEPLHF. CDR3 nucleotides: TGTGCCAGCAGTTGGTTTACAGACGAACCCCTCCACTTT.

The chain is built from TRBV5-8 and TRBJ2-3, with 10 bases fitting TRBD2. Germline values: CDR1 SGHTS, CDR2 YDEGEE. V gave up 4 bases and J gave up 2 bases; unmatched junction bases: 7. The CDR3 spans 16 residues. CDR3 region: CASSPRSGRDTDTQYF. The CDR3 DNA sequence: TGTGCCAGCAGCCCCAGAAGCGGGAGGGACACAGATACGCAGTATTTT.